One and the same sample provided the 27 T cell receptor beta chains below, sequenced in a study of shared clonotypes between healthy human individuals. Produced via immunoSEQ multiplex PCR; TCRdb's table is partial and in-frame only. The repertoire holds about 700,000 clones, with roughly nine tenths as singletons. CD45RO negativity and positive selection for CCR7 defined naive CD8 cells, a population that excluded terminally differentiated effector memory CD45RA+ cells. The sequencing input was naive CD8+ T cells sorted from blood. Source of these receptors: a man between 25 and 39 years old in good health.

The rearrangement links TRBV27 to TRBJ2-5; 9 nucleotides align to TRBD1. Germline trimming cut 4 bases from V and 5 bases from J; bases unmatched to any gene: 8. The CDR3 is made up of 15 amino acids. The V gene's germline CDR1 is MNHEY and CDR2 SMNVEV (reference sequence). The CDR3 loop reads CASSWTGDGRETQYF. CDR3 DNA sequence: TGTGCCAGCAGTTGGACAGGGGACGGTAGGGAGACCCAGTACTTC.

This clone was picked up one time. The rearrangement links TRBV11-2 to TRBJ2-7; 10 nucleotides match TRBD2. The CDR3 totals 15 residues. V dropped 4 bases and J dropped 3; count of bases not matched to a gene: 6. Germline V gene data show CDR1 as SGHAT and CDR2 as FQNNGV. CDR3 sequence reads: CASSSGLAEFYEQYF. The CDR3 nucleotides read TGTGCCAGCAGCTCTGGACTAGCGGAGTTCTACGAGCAGTACTTC.

V usage is TRBV2 and J usage is TRBJ2-7; D might be TRBD2 (6 bases). The CDR3 is 12 amino acids. The germline V gene has CDR1 SNHLY and CDR2 FYNNEI. Trimming shortened V by 7 bases and J by 4 bases, and 11 bases separated the two germline ends. The CDR3: CASMGGFYEQYF. For the CDR3, the DNA is TGTGCCAGCATGGGGGGTTTTTACGAGCAGTACTTC.

The chain combines TRBV30 with TRBJ2-1; TRBD2 matches 10 bases. V was clipped by 2 bases and J by 10 bases; unmatched bases: 2. The CDR3 has 12 amino acids. Germline V CDR1 and CDR2: GTSNPN, SVGIG (reference sequence). This CDR3 reads CAWSRTSGEQFF. The CDR3 region has the DNA TGTGCCTGGAGTCGGACTAGCGGAGAGCAGTTCTTC.

The chain couples TRBV6-6 to TRBJ2-2; D gene unclear. Germline V lookup: CDR1 MNHNY, CDR2 SVGAGI (reference sequence). This CDR3 has 14 amino acids. V was trimmed by 0 bases and J by 4 bases, leaving 6 bases between them. The CDR3 DNA reads as TGTGCCAGCAGTTACTCGGGTCCCACCGGGGAGCTGTTTTTT. It translates to CASSYSGPTGELFF.

The chain links TRBV19 to TRBJ1-5; 9 bases fit TRBD1. CDR3 size: 15 residues. Per germline, CDR1 LNHDA and CDR2 SQIVND (reference sequence). J gave up 4 bases and V 7 bases, and 8 bases lay outside the gene matches. Here the CDR3 reads CASIKRGQGNQPQHF. CDR3 nucleotide sequence: TGTGCCAGTATTAAGCGGGGACAGGGAAATCAGCCCCAGCATTTT.

This clone was recorded once. The genes are TRBV6-5 and TRBJ2-2, with 7 bases aligning to TRBD2. Germline V gene sequence: CDR1 MNHEY, CDR2 SVGAGI. The CDR3 contains 15 residues. Unmatched junction bases numbered 15, after V lost 10 bases and J lost 7 bases. The CDR3 loop is CAIKGGTMTDGELFF. CDR3 nucleotides: TGTGCCATCAAGGGCGGGACTATGACGGACGGGGAGCTGTTTTTT.

This clone showed up just once. The genes are TRBV9 and TRBJ2-5; 9 nucleotides match TRBD2. The CDR3 has 15 amino acids. Germline trimming cut 2 bases from V and 5 bases from J; bases unmatched to any gene: 7. The germline V gene encodes CDR1 SGDLS and CDR2 YYNGEE. The CDR3 reads CASSVWGSGSETQYF. In DNA form, the CDR3 reads TGTGCCAGCAGCGTTTGGGGTAGCGGGAGCGAGACCCAGTACTTC. The entire variable domain, with the rest obtained from reference TRBV9 and TRBJ2-5, is as follows: DSGVTQTPKHLITATGQRVTLRCSPRSGDLSVYWYQQSLDQGLQFLIQYYNGEERAKGNILERFSAQQFPDLHSELNLSSLELGDSALYFCASSVWGSGSETQYFGPGTRLLVL.

V usage is TRBV29-1 and J usage is TRBJ1-2; D gene ambiguous. This CDR3 comprises 11 residues. The germline V and J ends were trimmed by 4 bases and 6 bases, with 9 bases remaining between them. Germline V gene data show CDR1 as SQVTM and CDR2 as ANQGSEA. DNA of the CDR3: TGCAGCGTTGGGGAGGATGATGGCTACACCTTC. Translating it yields CSVGEDDGYTF.

The chain employs TRBV7-9 and TRBJ2-2; possible D gene TRBD2, 5 bases. Per germline, CDR1 SEHNR and CDR2 FQNEAQ (reference sequence). The length of the CDR3 is 13 residues. Trimming took 3 bases from V and 4 from J, leaving 6 bases between them. Here the CDR3 DNA reads TGTGCCAGCAGCTTCACTAGCACCGGGGAGCTGTTTTTT. Amino acid sequence: CASSFTSTGELFF.

A word on this clone: Distinct nucleotide sequences in the sample also encode this CDR3. The chain has TRBV7-9 and TRBJ2-7, with no clear D. Germline CDR1 reads SEHNR; CDR2 reads FQNEAQ (reference sequence). This CDR3 spans 13 amino acids. Between the trimmed V and J ends, which lost 3 bases and 0 bases, there was a span of 6 bases. CDR3 in amino acids: CASSFSGSYEQYF. The CDR3 nucleotides read TGTGCCAGCAGCTTTAGTGGCTCCTACGAGCAGTACTTC.

The chain is built from TRBV4-3 and TRBJ1-2; D gene uncertain. CDR3 length: 14 amino acids. Trimming removed 0 bases from V and 4 bases from J, with 9 bases in between. CDR1 and CDR2 from the germline V gene are LGHNA and YSLEER. The CDR3 sequence is CASSQDSSPYGYTF. In nucleotides, the CDR3 is TGCGCCAGCAGCCAAGATAGCAGTCCCTATGGCTACACCTTC.

The chain recombines TRBV7-6 with TRBJ2-2; the match to TRBD2 covers 7 bases. This CDR3 comprises 16 residues. Trimming took 0 bases from V and 2 from J; bases not matched to a gene: 3. Germline-derived CDR1 and CDR2 are SGHVS and FNYEAQ. The CDR3 DNA is TGTGCCAGCAGCTTAGCGCGGGGGAGAAACACCGGGGAGCTGTTTTTT. Protein sequence: CASSLARGRNTGELFF.

V usage is TRBV27 and J usage is TRBJ2-7, with 7 bases fitting TRBD1. With 5 bases clipped from V and 6 bases from J, the junction kept 10 bases outside the gene matches. Germline assignment: CDR1 MNHEY and CDR2 SMNVEV (reference sequence). The CDR3 contains 14 residues. CDR3 sequence (DNA): TGTGCCAGCAGTCCTCTCCGACAGGGTCGCGAGCAGTACTTC. This encodes CASSPLRQGREQYF.

The chain uses TRBV7-6 and TRBJ1-1; 8 bases agree with TRBD1. The CDR3 loop spans 15 amino acids. Germline CDR1 reads SGHVS; CDR2 reads FNYEAQ. The J segment lost 0 bases and the V segment lost 5 bases, leaving 5 bases of the junction unmatched. The CDR3 DNA is TGTGCCAGCAGCGAGAGACAGGGGATGAACACTGAAGCTTTCTTT. This encodes CASSERQGMNTEAFF.

This chain connects TRBV7-6 to TRBJ2-7; D unclear. The CDR3 extends over 13 amino acids. Trimming took off 1 base at V and 3 bases at J, with 7 bases between the two ends. Germline CDR1 reads SGHVS; CDR2 reads FNYEAQ. CDR3 DNA: TGTGCCAGCAGCTTAGGCCCGCGCTACGAGCAGTACTTC. This sequence encodes CASSLGPRYEQYF.

This chain uses TRBV27 with TRBJ2-7; 8 bases are a match to TRBD2. This CDR3 comprises 14 residues. V was pared by 5 bases and J by 3 bases, with 6 bases of the junction left unmatched. CDR1 and CDR2 (germline): MNHEY, SMNVEV (reference sequence). For the CDR3, the DNA is TGTGCCAGCAGTGAATCGGGAGGGCTCTACGAGCAGTACTTC. Translation: CASSESGGLYEQYF.

The sample holds many counts of this clone. This same CDR3 is encoded by further DNA sequences in the sample. V usage is TRBV7-9 and J usage is TRBJ2-1; 10 positions match TRBD2. J gave up 9 bases and V 5 bases, and 10 bases lay outside the gene matches. Germline loops: CDR1 SEHNR, CDR2 FQNEAQ (reference sequence). There are 15 residues in the CDR3. Here the CDR3 reads CASSLQREGRTEQFF. The DNA for the CDR3 is TGTGCCAGCAGCCTCCAGCGGGAGGGCCGGACTGAGCAGTTCTTC.

The genes are TRBV7-9 and TRBJ2-5, with 8 bases identical to TRBD2. V was clipped by 2 bases and J by 1 base; unmatched bases: 3. This CDR3 spans 15 amino acids. Germline CDR1 and CDR2: SEHNR and FQNEAQ (reference sequence). The CDR3 DNA is TGTGCCAGCAGCTTACCAACTAGCGGCCAAGAGACCCAGTACTTC. Translation gives CASSLPTSGQETQYF. Based on the CDR3 plus reference TRBV7-9 and TRBJ2-5, the full variable domain is DTGVSQNPRHKITKRGQNVTFRCDPISEHNRLYWYRQTLGQGPEFLTYFQNEAQLEKSRLLSDRFSAERPKGSFSTLEIQRTEQGDSAMYLCASSLPTSGQETQYFGPGTRLLVL.

The gene calls are TRBV6-6 and TRBJ1-2, with D perhaps TRBD1 (5 bases). Germline V gene data show CDR1 as MNHNY and CDR2 as SVGAGI (reference sequence). This CDR3 spans 13 amino acids. V lost 1 base, J lost 4 bases, and 7 bases lay in between. CDR3 sequence (DNA): TGTGCCAGCAGTTACTTGACAGCCTATGGCTACACCTTC. It specifies CASSYLTAYGYTF.

The chain is built from TRBV19 and TRBJ2-7, with D perhaps TRBD1 (6 bases). Deletions cut 3 bases from V and 3 bases from J, with 9 bases between. The CDR3 has 13 residues. Germline CDR1 is LNHDA and CDR2 is SQIVND (reference sequence). The CDR3 reads CASSISRGYEQYF. The DNA for the CDR3 is TGTGCCAGTAGTATTTCCAGGGGCTACGAGCAGTACTTC.

The chain joins TRBV6-6 to TRBJ2-3; D not resolved. This CDR3 spans 13 amino acids. The germline CDR1 and CDR2 sequences are MNHNY and SVGAGI (reference sequence). The V end was cut by 5 bases, the J end by 0 bases, with 6 bases between. As DNA, the CDR3 is TGTGCCAGCAGTATAGTAAGCACAGATACGCAGTATTTT. Translated, it gives CASSIVSTDTQYF.

The rearrangement joins TRBV6-1 to TRBJ1-5, with D perhaps matching TRBD1 (6 bases). The V end lost 2 bases, the J end lost 1 base, and 12 bases lay between the germline ends. Germline V gene sequence: CDR1 MNHNS, CDR2 SASEGT. The CDR3 is made up of 16 amino acids. In nucleotides, the CDR3 is TGTGCCAGCAGTGAATGGGGGGACATAAGCAATCAGCCCCAGCATTTT. Its translation: CASSEWGDISNQPQHF.

The gene calls are TRBV29-1 and TRBJ2-1; 7 bases align to TRBD1. Germline V gene data show CDR1 as SQVTM and CDR2 as ANQGSEA. This CDR3 is built from 12 residues. V lost 6 bases and J lost 7; bases outside the gene matches: 6. CDR3 in amino acids: CSVRTGLNEQFF. The CDR3 coding sequence is TGCAGCGTGAGGACAGGTTTAAATGAGCAGTTCTTC.

V and J are TRBV10-3 and TRBJ2-1; 9 nucleotides agree with TRBD1. V trimming: 3 bases; J trimming: 3 bases; junction bases outside the gene matches: 6. The CDR3 is made up of 16 amino acids. Looked up from germline, CDR1 is ENHRY and CDR2 is SYGVKD. In DNA form, the CDR3 reads TGTGCCATCAGTGACCCCCCGGGACAGGGCTACAATGAGCAGTTCTTC. This codes for CAISDPPGQGYNEQFF.

The chain uses TRBV19 and TRBJ1-5; D unclear. The CDR3 totals 13 residues. Germline CDR1 and CDR2: LNHDA and SQIVND (reference sequence). Trimming pared 1 base from V and 0 bases from J, leaving 1 base between. Written as DNA, the CDR3 is TGTGCCAGTAGTATAGCTAGCAATCAGCCCCAGCATTTT. Translating gives CASSIASNQPQHF.

On this clone: A far larger clone is one base from this, pointing to a likely read error. The chain joins TRBV28 to TRBJ2-7, with D unresolved. Germline assignment: CDR1 MDHEN and CDR2 SYDVKM. This CDR3 spans 12 amino acids. Trimming took 3 bases from V and 3 from J, leaving 6 bases between them. This CDR3 is CASSLQDYEQYF. The CDR3 DNA sequence: TGTGCCAGCAGTTTGCAGGACTACGAGCAGTACTTC.